The rows below give T cell receptor beta chains drawn from one sample of a study of CD8 T cells in ankylosing spondylitis. TCRdb called the 5' RACE reads again in MiXCR, with one record for every CDR3 protein. The table lists 300,000 to 400,000 distinct CDR3 sequences, approximately 22% of them singletons. What was sequenced was blood, either unsorted or a sorted T cell fraction (not recorded which). The receptors derive from a male donor with ankylosing spondylitis or in good health (not recorded which). Each CDR3 is given with its conserved first and last residue. The order of the fields is V gene, D gene, J gene, clone size, CDR3 protein, CDR3 DNA. The D gene is left open where the match is weak. Rows give clone size only sometimes, using once, few, many, or a class for an expanded clone.

TRBV12-3/TRBV12-4	.	TRBJ2-3	few	CASSLSGAGTDTQYF	TGTGCCAGCAGTTTATCCGGGGCAGGGACAGATACGCAGTATTTT
TRBV10-2	.	TRBJ1-3	.	CASSETGPGNTIYF	TGCGCCAGCAGTGAGACAGGTCCTGGAAACACCATATATTTT
TRBV28	.	TRBJ2-1	.	CASRGRGGGNEQFF	TGTGCCAGCAGGGGGAGAGGGGGTGGCAATGAGCAGTTCTTC
TRBV2	TRBD1	TRBJ2-3	many	CASTGTGGTDTQYF	TGTGCCAGCACCGGGACAGGGGGTACAGATACGCAGTATTTT
TRBV6-1	.	TRBJ2-7	many	CASSLGRGPYEQYF	TGTGCCAGCAGCCTCGGGCGCGGGCCCTACGAGCAGTACTTC
TRBV27	TRBD2	TRBJ2-5	few	CASSPSSGETQETQYF	TGTGCCAGCAGTCCCTCTAGCGGGGAAACCCAAGAGACCCAGTACTTC
TRBV4-1	TRBD2	TRBJ2-5	few	CASSQGLGSGGIQETQYF	TGCGCCAGCAGCCAAGGATTGGGGAGCGGGGGGATACAAGAGACCCAGTACTTC
TRBV15	.	TRBJ2-4	.	CATSRPSQTKNIQYF	TGTGCCACCAGCAGGCCCAGTCAGACTAAAAACATTCAGTACTTC
TRBV11-2	.	TRBJ2-1	few	CASSLGEVDYNEQFF	TGTGCCAGCAGCTTAGGGGAGGTCGACTACAATGAGCAGTTCTTC
TRBV5-5	.	TRBJ2-2	.	CASSFSRGTGELFF	TGTGCCAGCAGTTTTTCCCGGGGCACCGGGGAGCTGTTTTTT
TRBV9	.	TRBJ2-3	.	CASSVRGPSTDTQYF	TGTGCCAGCAGCGTAAGAGGGCCTAGCACAGATACGCAGTATTTT
TRBV30	.	TRBJ2-1	.	CAWSLQGNEQFF	TGTGCCTGGAGTCTACAGGGCAATGAGCAGTTCTTC
TRBV20-1	TRBD2	TRBJ2-5	.	CSARGLAGQETQYF	TGCAGTGCTAGAGGACTAGCGGGGCAAGAGACCCAGTACTTC
TRBV28	.	TRBJ1-6	few	CASSLRGAGDYNSPLHF	TGTGCCAGCAGTTTACGAGGGGCAGGGGATTATAATTCACCCCTCCACTTT
TRBV3-1	.	TRBJ2-1	few	CASSQDGSGVYNEQFF	TGTGCCAGCAGCCAAGATGGTAGCGGAGTCTACAATGAGCAGTTCTTC
TRBV7-9	.	TRBJ2-2	few	CASSPQETGELFF	TGTGCCAGCAGCCCTCAAGAGACCGGGGAGCTGTTTTTT
TRBV6-1	.	TRBJ2-2	few	CACCNMNTGELFF	TGTGCCTGCTGCAACATGAACACCGGGGAGCTGTTTTTT
TRBV5-1	.	TRBJ2-3	.	CASTLLGASTDTQYF	TGCGCCAGCACCCTTTTGGGGGCAAGCACAGATACGCAGTATTTT
TRBV6-5	TRBD2	TRBJ2-7	.	CASSSRLAGRDEQYF	TGTGCCAGCAGTTCCAGACTAGCGGGGCGGGACGAGCAGTACTTC
TRBV4-2	TRBD2	TRBJ2-1	.	CASGRVMGNEQFF	TGTGCCAGCGGGAGGGTAATGGGCAATGAGCAGTTCTTC
TRBV6-4	TRBD1	TRBJ2-3	few	CASSATGQGSADTQYF	TGTGCCAGCAGCGCCACGGGACAGGGGAGCGCAGATACGCAGTATTTT
TRBV5-1	.	TRBJ2-3	.	CASSPDGVQSTDTQYF	TGCGCCAGCAGCCCGGATGGGGTCCAGAGCACAGATACGCAGTATTTT
TRBV27	.	TRBJ1-6	.	CASSLYPGLNSPLHF	TGTGCCAGCAGTTTATACCCAGGACTGAATTCACCCCTCCACTTT
TRBV4-2	TRBD2	TRBJ2-7	few	CASSQDVERGRYEQYF	TGTGCCAGCAGCCAAGATGTGGAGCGGGGGAGGTACGAGCAGTACTTC
TRBV10-3	TRBD1	TRBJ1-1	.	CAAGARGGTEAFF	TGTGCCGCGGGAGCCAGGGGGGGCACTGAAGCTTTCTTT
TRBV27	.	TRBJ2-3	few	CASAGTDTQYF	TGTGCCAGCGCGGGCACAGATACGCAGTATTTT
TRBV28	.	TRBJ2-5	few	CASREPYRALQETQYF	TGTGCCAGCAGGGAACCTTACAGGGCTCTTCAAGAGACCCAGTACTTC
TRBV20-1	TRBD1	TRBJ2-3	many	CSARDKGASRADTQYF	TGCAGTGCTAGAGATAAGGGGGCCTCCCGAGCGGATACGCAGTATTTT
TRBV12-3/TRBV12-4	.	TRBJ2-5	.	CASSIRDNQETQYF	TGTGCCAGCAGTATCCGGGACAACCAAGAGACCCAGTACTTC